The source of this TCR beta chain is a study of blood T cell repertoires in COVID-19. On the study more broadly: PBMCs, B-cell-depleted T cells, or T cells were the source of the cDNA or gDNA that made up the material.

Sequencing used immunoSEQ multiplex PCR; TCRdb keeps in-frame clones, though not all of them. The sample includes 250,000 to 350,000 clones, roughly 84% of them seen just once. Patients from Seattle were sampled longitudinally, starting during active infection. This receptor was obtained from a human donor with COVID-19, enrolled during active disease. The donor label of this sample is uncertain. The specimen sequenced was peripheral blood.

DNA for the CDR3: TGTGCCAGCAGAACAGGACTAGCGACAGAGACCCAGTACTTC. Its translation is CASRTGLATETQYF. The chain has TRBV6-5 and TRBJ2-5; 9 bases line up with TRBD2. The CDR3 covers 14 residues. The germline V gene encodes CDR1 MNHEY and CDR2 SVGAGI. The V segment lost 6 bases and the J segment 4 bases; nucleotides outside the gene matches: 6.